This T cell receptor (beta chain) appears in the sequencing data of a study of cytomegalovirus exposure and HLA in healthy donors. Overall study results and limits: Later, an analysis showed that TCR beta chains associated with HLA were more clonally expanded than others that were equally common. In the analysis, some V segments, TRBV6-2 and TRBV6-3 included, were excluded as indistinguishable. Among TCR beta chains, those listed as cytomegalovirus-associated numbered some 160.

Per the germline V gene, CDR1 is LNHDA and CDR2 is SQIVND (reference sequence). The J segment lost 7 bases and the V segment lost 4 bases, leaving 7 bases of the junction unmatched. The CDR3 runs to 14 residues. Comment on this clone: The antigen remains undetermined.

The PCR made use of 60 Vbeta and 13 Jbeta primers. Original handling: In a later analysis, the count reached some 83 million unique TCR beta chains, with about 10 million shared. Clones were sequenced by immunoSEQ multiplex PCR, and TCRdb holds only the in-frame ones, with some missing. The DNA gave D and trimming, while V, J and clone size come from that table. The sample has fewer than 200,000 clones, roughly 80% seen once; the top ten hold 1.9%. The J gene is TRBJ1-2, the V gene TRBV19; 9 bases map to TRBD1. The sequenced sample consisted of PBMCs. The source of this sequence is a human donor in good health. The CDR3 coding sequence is TGTGCCAGTAGTAGCACGGGACAGGGCTCTGGCTACACCTTC. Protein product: CASSSTGQGSGYTF.